The 7 T cell receptor beta chains reported below all come from one sample, sequenced in a study of blood T cells in healthy people across ages. Combining a sample-barcoded 5' primer with a J-beta primer mix, a second PCR ran for 7 to 11 cycles. TCRdb re-analysed the 5' RACE reads in MiXCR, keeping a single row per CDR3 protein. The sample consists of approximately 780,000 distinct CDR3 sequences, about 26% of them appearing once. The same sample was also used in a study of T cells of mothers and their children.

Sequencing was done on a sample of blood. These receptors all come from a boy between 10 and 17 years old in good health.

The chain couples TRBV7-2 to TRBJ1-5; TRBD1 matches at 7 bases. Germline CDR1 reads SGHTA; CDR2 reads FQGNSA. The CDR3 covers 17 residues. V trimming: 5 bases; J trimming: 3 bases; junction bases outside the gene matches: 13. CDR3 region: CASSPGPQDRFNQPQHF. The CDR3 nucleotides read TGTGCCAGCAGCCCAGGGCCACAGGACAGGTTCAATCAGCCCCAGCATTTT.

This clonotype has only a few counts. The rearrangement uses TRBV9 and TRBJ2-5; D is possibly TRBD1 (6 bases). The germline CDR1 and CDR2 sequences are SGDLS and YYNGEE. CDR3 length: 15 residues. V dropped 4 bases and J dropped 5 bases, with 18 bases sitting between them. In nucleotides, the CDR3 is TGTGCCAGCAGCCCAACGACACAGGGATTGGAGACCCAGTACTTC. Its translation is CASSPTTQGLETQYF. The complete variable domain, with remaining parts taken from reference TRBV9 and TRBJ2-5, reads DSGVTQTPKHLITATGQRVTLRCSPRSGDLSVYWYQQSLDQGLQFLIQYYNGEERAKGNILERFSAQQFPDLHSELNLSSLELGDSALYFCASSPTTQGLETQYFGPGTRLLVL.

The rearrangement links TRBV24-1 to TRBJ2-5, with D maybe TRBD1 (6 bases). Germline assignment: CDR1 KGHDR and CDR2 SFDVKD. Trimming took 2 bases from V and 3 from J, leaving 9 bases between them. There are 14 residues in the CDR3. CDR3 loop: CATSDYWTEETQYF. CDR3 DNA sequence: TGTGCCACCAGTGATTATTGGACAGAAGAGACCCAGTACTTC.

This clonotype was seen more than once but under ten times. The chain recombines TRBV27 with TRBJ1-4; TRBD1 might be the D (5 bases). This CDR3 spans 14 amino acids. The germline V gene has CDR1 MNHEY and CDR2 SMNVEV (reference sequence). The V end lost 4 bases, the J end lost 8 bases, and 14 bases lay between the germline ends. The CDR3, as DNA: TGTGCCAGCAGTTCCACAGGCTTTAAGGAAAAACTGTTTTTT. This translates into CASSSTGFKEKLFF.

This chain joins TRBV20-1 and TRBJ2-5, with D maybe TRBD1 (5 bases). The J call could be wrong; TRBJ2-7 is a better fit for the DNA end. CDR1 and CDR2 from the germline V gene are DFQATT and SNEGSKA (reference sequence). The length of the CDR3 is 14 residues. CDR3 coding DNA: TGCAGTGCTAGAGATTGGGCAGGGTCATACGAGCAGTACTTC. Its protein is CSARDWAGSYEQYF.

V is TRBV5-1 and J is TRBJ2-3; D is possibly TRBD1 or TRBD2 (5 bases each). Germline CDR1 SGHRS, CDR2 YFSETQ. This CDR3 is built from 13 residues. The ends were cut back, 0 bases at V and 6 bases at J, with 8 bases in the middle. CDR3 DNA: TGCGCCAGCAGCTTGGCCGAGGGGGATACGCAGTATTTT. Residues: CASSLAEGDTQYF.

The chain is built from TRBV27 and TRBJ1-1; D uncertain. V lost 5 bases and J lost 4, with 8 bases in between. Germline V CDR1 and CDR2: MNHEY, SMNVEV (reference sequence). The CDR3 totals 12 residues. DNA for the CDR3: TGTGCCAGCAGTGCTAAGGGCACTGAAGCTTTCTTT. Translated: CASSAKGTEAFF.